The 25 T cell receptor beta chains presented below share a single source sample, sequenced in a study of blood T cell repertoires in COVID-19 (dated by TCRdb to the early 2020s). To prepare the library, the immunoSEQ multiplex PCR assay was applied. TCRdb carries this immuneACCESS record with in-frame sequences only. Its versions omit some clonotypes, under half of them owing to an unresolved V gene in the studies checked, with the rest unexplained. The sample table holds roughly 81,000 clones, of which 89% were seen once. The ten largest clones add up to 12% of the sample. The sample comprised peripheral blood. These receptors originate from a man aged 65 to 85 with active or convalescent COVID-19.

This chain connects TRBV7-9 to TRBJ2-3; D gene unclear. The CDR3 consists of 12 residues. Germline CDR1 is SEHNR and CDR2 is FQNEAQ (reference sequence). The V end was cut by 6 bases, the J end by 5 bases, with 9 bases between. CDR3 in DNA: TGTGCCAGCAGGGGCCCAGGAGATACGCAGTATTTT. Amino acids: CASRGPGDTQYF.

The chain couples TRBV4-2 to TRBJ1-2; 10 positions agree with TRBD1. Germline assignment: CDR1 LGHNA and CDR2 YNFKEQ. V lost 0 bases, J lost 4 bases, and 8 bases stayed unmatched. The CDR3 has 17 amino acids. The CDR3 DNA sequence: TGTGCCAGCAGCCAAGATTTTGGCGGACAGGGGGTCTATGGCTACACCTTC. Protein sequence: CASSQDFGGQGVYGYTF.

This clone appeared once. The chain uses TRBV24-1 and TRBJ2-5; a weak D match, TRBD2 (6 bases). The CDR3 is 15 residues long. The V gene lost 3 bases and the J gene lost 3 bases, with 13 bases spanning the gap. CDR1 KGHDR and CDR2 SFDVKD come from the germline V gene. In nucleotides, the CDR3 is TGTGCCACCAGTGATCCCCCGGAGGGCGAAGAGACCCAGTACTTC. This sequence encodes CATSDPPEGEETQYF.

The chain employs TRBV9 and TRBJ2-7, with TRBD1 as a possible D gene (6 bases). With 3 bases removed from V and 7 bases from J, the gap between germline ends came to 20 bases. CDR3 length: 15 residues. Germline V CDR1 and CDR2: SGDLS, YYNGEE. CDR3 bases: TGTGCCAGCAGCGGGGGTACAGGGTTCCTCATGGAGCAGTACTTC. This sequence encodes CASSGGTGFLMEQYF.

V is TRBV5-1 and J is TRBJ1-1; 8 nucleotides agree with TRBD1. Germline CDR1 and CDR2: SGHRS and YFSETQ. V shed 4 bases, J shed 0 bases, and the junction held 11 bases outside the gene matches. The CDR3 is made up of 17 amino acids. The CDR3 DNA reads TGCGCCAGCAGCCTACTACCGGGACAGGCACTGAACACTGAAGCTTTCTTT. Its translation is CASSLLPGQALNTEAFF. Based on the CDR3 plus reference TRBV5-1 and TRBJ1-1, the full variable domain is KAGVTQTPRYLIKTRGQQVTLSCSPISGHRSVSWYQQTPGQGLQFLFEYFSETQRNKGNFPGRFSGRQFSNSRSEMNVSTLELGDSALYLCASSLLPGQALNTEAFFGQGTRLTVV.

This chain connects TRBV2 to TRBJ1-3; TRBD1 aligns across 7 bases. With V trimmed by 5 bases and J by 2 bases, 6 bases remained unmatched. In germline, CDR1 is SNHLY, CDR2 FYNNEI. The CDR3 extends over 15 amino acids. CDR3 in amino acids: CASSLPGTAGNTIYF. DNA for the CDR3: TGTGCCAGCAGTTTACCCGGGACAGCTGGAAACACCATATATTTT.

The chain couples TRBV7-9 to TRBJ1-6; no clear D. Germline CDR1 is SEHNR and CDR2 is FQNEAQ (reference sequence). The V end was cut by 5 bases, the J end by 10 bases, with 18 bases between. CDR3 size: 15 residues. The CDR3 region has the DNA TGTGCCAGCAGCCGAGATGCCTTTTTAAGATCACCCCTCCACTTT. It specifies CASSRDAFLRSPLHF.

V is TRBV6-5 and J is TRBJ1-6; D not resolved. Trimming removed 8 bases at V and 10 bases at J, with 15 bases between. Germline V gene lookup returns CDR1 MNHEY and CDR2 SVGAGI. The CDR3 contains 13 residues. The CDR3: CASGREGGSPLHF. The CDR3 nucleotides are TGTGCCAGCGGCCGGGAGGGAGGGTCACCCCTCCACTTT.

This chain links TRBV30 with TRBJ1-2; D gene unclear. V was clipped by 3 bases and J by 4 bases, with 24 bases between them. Looked up from germline, CDR1 is GTSNPN and CDR2 is SVGIG (reference sequence). CDR3 size: 17 residues. CDR3 sequence reads: CAWSATPVRATIYGYTF. CDR3 bases: TGTGCCTGGAGCGCTACCCCGGTGAGGGCGACCATCTATGGCTACACCTTC.

The rearrangement joins TRBV3-1 (or the pseudogene TRBV3-2) to TRBJ1-2; unclear D gene. Germline V CDR1 and CDR2: LGHDT, YNNKEL (reference sequence). The CDR3 runs to 13 residues. V was shortened by 0 bases and J by 7 bases, with 9 bases between the two germline ends. In nucleotides, the CDR3 is TGTGCCAGCAGCCAAGAAACAACCAGTGGCTACACCTTC. Its translation: CASSQETTSGYTF.

The CDR3 region has the DNA TGTGCCAGCAGCTTTCCCGGGACTAGCGGGGGGAGAACCCGCTCCTACAATGAGCAGTTCTTC. It encodes CASSFPGTSGGRTRSYNEQFF. The chain employs TRBV7-6 and TRBJ2-1; TRBD2 agrees at 15 bases. CDR3 length equals 21 residues. Trimming at V came to 3 bases and at J to 0 bases, leaving 12 bases not matched to a gene. Looked up from germline, CDR1 is SGHVS and CDR2 is FNYEAQ.

This chain connects TRBV18 to TRBJ2-7; TRBD1 might be the D (5 bases). The CDR3 contains 13 residues. V was pared by 4 bases and J by 2 bases, with 9 bases between. In germline, CDR1 is KGHSH, CDR2 LQKENI. CDR3 region: CASSLDRPYEQYF. The CDR3 DNA sequence: TGTGCCAGCTCACTTGACAGACCCTACGAGCAGTACTTC.

The chain combines TRBV15 with TRBJ1-4; 8 bases line up with TRBD1. Germline values: CDR1 LNHNV, CDR2 YYDKDF (reference sequence). The CDR3 is 15 residues long. V trimming: 2 bases; J trimming: 7 bases; junction bases outside the gene matches: 6. CDR3 bases: TGTGCCACCAGCAGATCGGTCGGACAGGGTGAAAAACTGTTTTTT. Translation: CATSRSVGQGEKLFF.

This clone was seen just once. The chain recombines TRBV19 with TRBJ1-5; 11 positions agree with TRBD1. V dropped 6 bases and J dropped 4; count of bases not matched to a gene: 8. CDR1 is LNHDA, CDR2 SQIVND, per germline (reference sequence). This CDR3 spans 16 amino acids. The DNA for the CDR3 is TGTGCCAGTAGGCCCTGGACAGGGGGCGGGAATCAGCCCCAGCATTTT. Translated, it gives CASRPWTGGGNQPQHF.

The chain employs TRBV5-1 and TRBJ2-7; TRBD2 matches 7 bases. Germline assignment: CDR1 SGHRS and CDR2 YFSETQ. The junction had 8 bases not matched to a gene; V was cut back by 0 bases and J by 2 bases. There are 16 residues in the CDR3. CDR3: CASSLGQSSGTYEQYF. CDR3 nucleotide sequence: TGCGCCAGCAGCTTGGGTCAGTCTAGCGGTACCTACGAGCAGTACTTC.

The chain couples TRBV4-2 to TRBJ1-1; D ambiguous. Germline CDR1 LGHNA, CDR2 YNFKEQ. V gave up 1 base and J gave up 0 bases, with 6 bases separating them. CDR3 length: 14 amino acids. The CDR3 is CASSQGQLNTEAFF. Here the CDR3 DNA reads TGTGCCAGCAGCCAAGGACAACTGAACACTGAAGCTTTCTTT.

The chain joins TRBV7-9 to TRBJ1-2, with D possibly TRBD1 on 6 matching bases. The CDR3 spans 15 residues. Germline CDR1 reads SEHNR; CDR2 reads FQNEAQ (reference sequence). V was shortened by 6 bases and J by 3 bases, with 17 bases between the two germline ends. CDR3 in amino acids: CASRPRTGLDYGYTF. CDR3 nucleotides: TGTGCCAGCAGGCCTAGAACAGGGCTAGACTATGGCTACACCTTC.

This chain links TRBV29-1 with TRBJ2-1, with TRBD1 matching over 9 bases. The CDR3 is made up of 14 amino acids. The germline CDR1 and CDR2 sequences are SQVTM and ANQGSEA. Trimming cost V 6 bases and J 9 bases; bases outside gene matches: 12. The CDR3 bases are TGCAGCGTGGACCCTCCGGGACAGGGTGGTGAGCAGTTCTTC. This translates into CSVDPPGQGGEQFF.

The rearrangement uses TRBV7-2 and TRBJ1-5; D unclear. This CDR3 has 15 amino acids. Trimming cost V 5 bases and J 0 bases, with 11 bases left between them. Looked up from germline, CDR1 is SGHTA and CDR2 is FQGNSA. The CDR3 nucleotides are TGTGCCAGCAGCCCTCCCACTTATAGCAATCAGCCCCAGCATTTT. Protein product: CASSPPTYSNQPQHF.

The V gene is TRBV4-3, the J gene TRBJ1-1; the D gene is possibly TRBD1 (5 bases). Germline values: CDR1 LGHNA, CDR2 YSLEER. V lost 0 bases and J 0 bases, leaving 20 bases between the germline ends. The CDR3 spans 19 residues. CDR3 protein: CASSQDPPGGLGMNTEAFF. DNA for the CDR3: TGCGCCAGCAGCCAAGATCCCCCCGGGGGATTAGGCATGAACACTGAAGCTTTCTTT.

This clone was found once. The CDR3 DNA sequence: TGTGCCAGCAGTACCCTTCCTCAGGGGTCCCAGCATTTT. Translated, it gives CASSTLPQGSQHF. V gene TRBV12-3 or TRBV12-4 combines with J gene TRBJ1-5; D may be TRBD1 (6 bases). The CDR3 consists of 13 residues. V lost 5 bases and J lost 11, with 16 bases in between.

The J gene is TRBJ1-2, the V gene TRBV6-5, with 7 bases fitting TRBD1. J lost 4 bases, V lost 6 bases, and 8 bases had no gene match. CDR3 length: 14 residues. Germline loops: CDR1 MNHEY, CDR2 SVGAGI. CDR3 residues: CASSRQGEGYGYTF. As DNA, the CDR3 is TGTGCCAGCAGCCGACAGGGAGAGGGCTATGGCTACACCTTC.

This chain links TRBV9 with TRBJ1-5; weak D call: TRBD1 (6 bases). This CDR3 is built from 15 residues. The V and J ends lost 0 bases and 10 bases respectively, with 17 bases between them. Germline V gene sequence: CDR1 SGDLS, CDR2 YYNGEE. CDR3: CASSVDDRFGPPQHF. The CDR3 DNA reads TGTGCCAGCAGCGTAGATGACAGGTTTGGTCCACCCCAGCATTTT.

The chain has TRBV9 and TRBJ2-2; 11 nucleotides align to TRBD2. Germline CDR1 reads SGDLS; CDR2 reads YYNGEE. This CDR3 contains 15 residues. Germline trimming cut 3 bases from V and 7 bases from J; bases unmatched to any gene: 5. The DNA of the CDR3 is TGTGCCAGCAGCGGGTTAGCGGGGGGGCACGGGGAGCTGTTTTTT. Translated, it gives CASSGLAGGHGELFF.

The chain carries TRBV27 and TRBJ2-3; D possibly corresponds to TRBD2 (5 bases). V was cut by 7 bases and J by 2 bases, with 22 bases left in between. The CDR3 sequence is 17 residues long. CDR1 is MNHEY, CDR2 SMNVEV, per germline (reference sequence). CDR3: CASTPATAAGYTDTQYF. CDR3 DNA: TGTGCCAGCACCCCTGCCACTGCCGCGGGCTACACAGATACGCAGTATTTT.